A selection of T cell receptor beta chains follows, all from one sample in a study of blood T cell repertoires in COVID-19. The protocol was immunoSEQ multiplex PCR, while the TCRdb copy is restricted to in-frame clones and leaves out a portion. The sample includes 150,000 to 200,000 clones, 86% of them seen just once. The source material was peripheral blood. All receptors come from a woman in her fifties or sixties with COVID-19, enrolled during active disease. Both conserved end residues are part of each CDR3. D genes are given only for firm matches. Some rows have no size entry. The others give once, few or many, or a class for an expanded clone.

-	TRBV4-3	-	TRBJ1-2	TGCGCCAGCAGCCAAGTGGCGCGGAGTAACTATGGCTACACCTTC	CASSQVARSNYGYTF
-	TRBV11-3	-	TRBJ1-2	TGTGCCAGCAGCTACGGGCGGGGCTATGGCTACACCTTC	CASSYGRGYGYTF
TRBD2	TRBV9	once	TRBJ2-7	TGTGCCAGCAGCTCGGGACTAGTGGGCTACGAGCAGTACTTC	CASSSGLVGYEQYF
-	TRBV30	-	TRBJ1-1	TGTGCCTGGAGTGTGGGAGGTAACACTGAAGCTTTCTTT	CAWSVGGNTEAFF
TRBD2	TRBV24-1	-	TRBJ2-1	TGTGCCACCAGATCTGCGGGAGGTGGGAATGAGCAGTTCTTC	CATRSAGGGNEQFF
TRBD1	TRBV6-2/TRBV6-3	-	TRBJ1-1	TGTGCCAGCAGTCGTCCGGGCAGGGGGCAAACTGAAGCTTTCTTT	CASSRPGRGQTEAFF
-	TRBV19	-	TRBJ1-5	TGTGCCAGTAACAAGGGGTATCAGCCCCAGCATTTT	CASNKGYQPQHF
-	TRBV7-9	-	TRBJ1-4	TGTGCCAGCAGCCCCGAGTTTAATGAAAAACTGTTTTTT	CASSPEFNEKLFF
-	TRBV2	-	TRBJ2-7	TGTGCCAGCAGGGGGGACATGCGGGAGCAGTACTTC	CASRGDMREQYF
-	TRBV18	-	TRBJ2-1	TGTGCCAGCTCACCGATTCGGGAGCGTTACAATGAGCAGTTCTTC	CASSPIRERYNEQFF
-	TRBV24-1	-	TRBJ1-2	TGTGCCACCAGTTCGAGGACAAGGGGCGAAGATAACTATGGCTACACCTTC	CATSSRTRGEDNYGYTF
TRBD2	TRBV10-2	-	TRBJ2-3	TGCGCCAGCAGTGAGGCTACCGGGACTAGCGGGACATTTACGCAGTATTTT	CASSEATGTSGTFTQYF
TRBD2	TRBV15	-	TRBJ2-1	TGTGCCACCAGCAGAGATCCCGGGAGGTTCAACAATGAGCAGTTCTTC	CATSRDPGRFNNEQFF
TRBD1	TRBV11-2	-	TRBJ1-4	TGTGCCAGCAGCCCTCGGACAGGGTGGAATGAAAAACTGTTTTTT	CASSPRTGWNEKLFF
TRBD1	TRBV7-9	-	TRBJ1-2	TGTGCCAGCAGCTTCAGGACAGGGTGGTATGGCTACACCTTC	CASSFRTGWYGYTF
-	TRBV7-3	-	TRBJ1-2	TGTGCCAGCAGCTTAAAAGGGGCTTCTGGCTACACCTTC	CASSLKGASGYTF
-	TRBV25-1	few	TRBJ2-7	TGTGCCAGCAGGGAACAGGGACTGGGCGAGCAGTACTTC	CASREQGLGEQYF
-	TRBV28	-	TRBJ2-7	TGTGCCAGCAGGCGGCAACCGACCTACGAGCAGTACTTC	CASRRQPTYEQYF
-	TRBV20-1	-	TRBJ2-2	TGCAGTGTAAGCTACACCGGGGAGCTGTTTTTT	CSVSYTGELFF
-	TRBV4-2	-	TRBJ2-1	TGTGCCAGCAGCCAGGAACTTAACCTAGCCTACAATGAGCAGTTCTTC	CASSQELNLAYNEQFF
-	TRBV24-1	-	TRBJ1-1	TGTGCCACCAGGGGAACAGGGAGCACTGAAGCTTTCTTT	CATRGTGSTEAFF
-	TRBV7-6	-	TRBJ1-4	TGTGCCAGCAGCTTTAGTCCGCAGGCAACTAATGAAAAACTGTTTTTT	CASSFSPQATNEKLFF
-	TRBV29-1	-	TRBJ1-4	TGCAGCGGACAGACAACTAATGAAAAACTGTTTTTT	CSGQTTNEKLFF
-	TRBV6-2/TRBV6-3	-	TRBJ2-6	TGTGCCAGCAGTTACTCGATAACGTCGACAGGAACTGGGGCCAACGTCCTGACTTTC	CASSYSITSTGTGANVLTF
TRBD1	TRBV7-2	-	TRBJ2-3	TGTGCCAGCAGCTTAGGGGACAGGGGGCTGAGAGATACGCAGTATTTT	CASSLGDRGLRDTQYF
-	TRBV19	-	TRBJ1-4	TGTGCCAGTAGTACTCAAGGACCGGCGGGTGAAAAACTGTTTTTT	CASSTQGPAGEKLFF
-	TRBV14	-	TRBJ1-1	TGTGCCAGCAGCCAACCCCCCGGCGGGAACACTGAAGCTTTCTTT	CASSQPPGGNTEAFF
TRBD1	TRBV28	-	TRBJ1-5	TGTGCCAGCAGCCGCGGGACAGCAAGCAATCAGCCCCAGCATTTT	CASSRGTASNQPQHF
TRBD2	TRBV9	-	TRBJ2-3	TGTGCCAGCAGCGTAGGTAGCGGGAGGGGAACAGATACGCAGTATTTT	CASSVGSGRGTDTQYF
TRBD2	TRBV11-2	-	TRBJ2-1	TGTGCCAGCAGCTCAGAGACTCATTCGGGGGGCAATGAGCAGTTCTTC	CASSSETHSGGNEQFF
TRBD1	TRBV7-2	-	TRBJ2-7	TGTGCCAGCAGCAGGACAGGTAAGGACGACGAGCAGTACTTC	CASSRTGKDDEQYF
TRBD1	TRBV4-2	-	TRBJ2-7	TGTGCCAGCAGCCAGGGAACCGGGACAGTGGGCAACGAGCAGTACTTC	CASSQGTGTVGNEQYF
-	TRBV4-3	-	TRBJ2-2	TGCGCCAGCAGCCAAGACGTCGACACCGGGGAGCTGTTTTTT	CASSQDVDTGELFF
TRBD1	TRBV28	-	TRBJ2-5	TGTGCCAGCAGGCGGACAGGGCGAGAGACCCAGTACTTC	CASRRTGRETQYF
TRBD2	TRBV10-3	-	TRBJ2-7	TGTGCCATCAGTGAGTCGAATAGCGGGAGCTACGAGCAGTACTTC	CAISESNSGSYEQYF
-	TRBV29-1	once	TRBJ2-1	TGCAGCGTTGAAAGGAGCTACAATGAGCAGTTCTTC	CSVERSYNEQFF
-	TRBV5-1	-	TRBJ2-6	TGCGCCAGCAGCTTGAAGACTAGTGGTAGCTCTGGGGCCAACGTCCTGACTTTC	CASSLKTSGSSGANVLTF
-	TRBV6-5	-	TRBJ2-1	TGTGCCAGCAGTTACGGATCCGGGTACAATGAGCAGTTCTTC	CASSYGSGYNEQFF
-	TRBV5-4	-	TRBJ2-5	TGTGCCAGCAGCTCCCCAGGGTTGGAGACCCAGTACTTC	CASSSPGLETQYF
-	TRBV11-1	-	TRBJ2-7	TGTGCCAGCAGCTTAGCGCGGGTCCCCCAGAGCTCCTACGAGCAGTACTTC	CASSLARVPQSSYEQYF
TRBD2	TRBV13	-	TRBJ2-3	TGTGCCAGCGGAAAGGGACTAGCGACAAACCCAATCACAGATACGCAGTATTTT	CASGKGLATNPITDTQYF
TRBD1	TRBV30	-	TRBJ1-1	TGTGCCTGGAGTGGACAGGGTGGAACTGAAGCTTTCTTT	CAWSGQGGTEAFF